The rows below give T cell receptor beta chains drawn from one sample of a study of beta chain features in type 1 diabetes. Sequencing used immunoSEQ multiplex PCR; TCRdb keeps in-frame clones, though not all of them. This table holds 120,000 to 150,000 clones, less than 9% found once. Sequencing was done on a sample of central memory CD4+ T cells from blood. All receptors come from a woman under 40 in good health. Each CDR3 is given with its conserved first and last residue. A D gene is named only where the DNA matches it firmly. Size tells how often a clone was seen (once, few, many) or the class of an expanded clone, and some rows leave it out.

len,j_gene,d_gene,v_gene,abundance,CDR3nt,CDR3aa
16,TRBJ2-7,NA,TRBV19,NA,TGTGCCAGTAGTATAGATCTATGGCGGACTTCCTACGAGCAGTACTTC,CASSIDLWRTSYEQYF
16,TRBJ2-7,TRBD2,TRBV28,NA,TGTGCCAGCAGACGTCGTGGACTAGCGGGTTTATACGAGCAGTACTTC,CASRRRGLAGLYEQYF
14,TRBJ2-1,TRBD2,TRBV7-9,many,TGTGCCAGCAATACCGGGACTAGCGGGAATGAGCAGTTCTTC,CASNTGTSGNEQFF
14,TRBJ2-3,NA,TRBV6-1,NA,TGTGCCAGCAGTGCGAGGCTAGCACTAGATACGCAGTATTTT,CASSARLALDTQYF
17,TRBJ2-2,NA,TRBV19,few,TGTGCCAGTAGTATATTCGGTGGGGGACTGAACACCGGGGAGCTGTTTTTT,CASSIFGGGLNTGELFF
15,TRBJ2-5,NA,TRBV6-1,NA,TGTGCCAGCAGTGAACAGGGCCCACATGATGCGACCCAGTACTTC,CASSEQGPHDATQYF
14,TRBJ1-3,NA,TRBV14,few,TGTGCCAGCAGCCAAGTAGAGAAACGAAACACCATATATTTT,CASSQVEKRNTIYF
16,TRBJ2-1,TRBD2,TRBV27,NA,TGTGCCAGCACAGCCGGCGGGAGGGGATCCTACAATGAGCAGTTCTTC,CASTAGGRGSYNEQFF
14,TRBJ2-3,NA,TRBV9,few,TGTGCCAGCAGGGGCCGGAGGGGAACAGATACGCAGTATTTT,CASRGRRGTDTQYF
15,TRBJ2-1,TRBD1,TRBV29-1,many,TGCAGCGTTGTAAAAGGACAGGGCGTGCGCAATGAGCAGTTCTTC,CSVVKGQGVRNEQFF
16,TRBJ1-1,NA,TRBV4-3,few,TGCGCCAGCAGCCAAGAGCCGGCCCAGGGAGGCACTGAAGCTTTCTTT,CASSQEPAQGGTEAFF
16,TRBJ1-1,TRBD1,TRBV23-1,few,TGCGCCAGCAGAGAGACCGGGACAGGGGGCAACACTGAAGCTTTCTTT,CASRETGTGGNTEAFF
14,TRBJ2-7,TRBD2,TRBV19,few,TGTGCCACAGCAATCGGCACTAGCGGATACGAGCAGTACTTC,CATAIGTSGYEQYF
13,TRBJ1-1,NA,TRBV18,few,TGTGCCAGCTCACCGTCCCGGGACACTGAAGCTTTCTTT,CASSPSRDTEAFF
15,TRBJ2-5,NA,TRBV5-1,few,TGCGCCAGCAGCAATCAGTTTGGTCAGCAAGAGACCCAGTACTTC,CASSNQFGQQETQYF